The T cell receptor (beta chain) under discussion was sequenced for a study of shared clonotypes between healthy human individuals. Study information: Used for every donor were three CD4 naive, three CD4 memory, two CD8 naive and one CD8 memory plate. Study outcomes and limitations: Relative to clonotypes present in all four donors, those not shared had lower generation probabilities.

Details on this clone: What it recognizes is unknown.

Assay execution proceeded at the deep level. In replicate PCRs of sorted subsets, around 0.2 ug DNA, approximately 30,000 T cell genomes, was used. The table came from immunoSEQ multiplex PCR; TCRdb's copy has only in-frame clones and leaves some out. The repertoire holds over a million clones, less than 99% seen once, with 0.36% in the top ten. V shed 6 bases and J 1 base; nucleotides not matched to a gene: 2. CDR3 length equals 14 residues. The germline V gene encodes CDR1 SSHAT and CDR2 FNYEAQ (reference sequence). Sequenced: naive CD4+ T cells sorted from blood. Subset noted: CD45RA+ positively selected. The chain couples TRBV7-7 to TRBJ2-5, with 10 bases that match TRBD1. The receptor was isolated from a man aged 30 to 45 in good health. CDR3 sequence: CASSRTGGQETQYF. The DNA of the CDR3 is TGTGCCAGCAGTAGGACAGGGGGCCAAGAGACCCAGTACTTC.